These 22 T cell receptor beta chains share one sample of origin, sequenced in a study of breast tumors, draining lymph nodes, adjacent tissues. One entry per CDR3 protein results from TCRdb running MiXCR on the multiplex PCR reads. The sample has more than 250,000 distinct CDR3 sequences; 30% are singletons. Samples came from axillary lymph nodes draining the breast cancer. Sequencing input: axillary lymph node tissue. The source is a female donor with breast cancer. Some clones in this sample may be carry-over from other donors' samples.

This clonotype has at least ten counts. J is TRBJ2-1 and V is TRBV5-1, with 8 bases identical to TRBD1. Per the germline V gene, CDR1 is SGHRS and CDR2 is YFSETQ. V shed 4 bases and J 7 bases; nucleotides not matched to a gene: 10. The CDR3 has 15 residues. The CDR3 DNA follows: TGCGCCAGCAGCGCTTCCGGGACAGGTTTTAATGAGCAGTTCTTC. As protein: CASSASGTGFNEQFF.

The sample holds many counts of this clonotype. The CDR3 reads CASISSGTYGELFF. The CDR3 DNA sequence: TGTGCCAGCATAAGTAGCGGGACCTACGGGGAGCTGTTTTTT. The gene calls are TRBV6-5 and TRBJ2-2; TRBD2 agrees at 8 bases. The CDR3 has 14 residues. The germline gives CDR1 MNHEY, CDR2 SVGAGI. Unmatched junction bases numbered 8, after V lost 7 bases and J lost 7 bases.

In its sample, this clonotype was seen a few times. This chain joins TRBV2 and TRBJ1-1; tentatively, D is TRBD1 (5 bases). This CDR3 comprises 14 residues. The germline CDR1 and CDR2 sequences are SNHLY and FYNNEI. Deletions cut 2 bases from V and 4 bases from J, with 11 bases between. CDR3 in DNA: TGTGCCAGCAGTGAACGCAGGGCGGTCACTGAAGCTTTCTTT. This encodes CASSERRAVTEAFF. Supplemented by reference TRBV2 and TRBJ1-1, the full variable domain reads EPEVTQTPSHQVTQMGQEVILRCVPISNHLYFYWYRQILGQKVEFLVSFYNNEISEKSEIFDDQFSVERPDGSNFTLKIRSTKLEDSAMYFCASSERRAVTEAFFGQGTRLTVV.

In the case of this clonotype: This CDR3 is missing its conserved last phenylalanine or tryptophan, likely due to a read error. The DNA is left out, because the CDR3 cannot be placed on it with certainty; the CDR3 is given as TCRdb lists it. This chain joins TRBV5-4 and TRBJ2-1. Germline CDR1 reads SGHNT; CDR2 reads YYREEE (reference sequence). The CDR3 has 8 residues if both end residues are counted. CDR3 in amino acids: CASSSALA.

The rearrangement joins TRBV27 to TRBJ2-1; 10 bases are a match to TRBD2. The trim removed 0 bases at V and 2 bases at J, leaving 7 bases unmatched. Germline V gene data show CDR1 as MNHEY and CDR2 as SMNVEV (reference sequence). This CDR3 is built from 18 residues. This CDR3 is CASSLSPSGRTTYNEQFF. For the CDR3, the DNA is TGTGCCAGCAGTTTATCCCCTAGCGGGAGAACCACCTACAATGAGCAGTTCTTC.

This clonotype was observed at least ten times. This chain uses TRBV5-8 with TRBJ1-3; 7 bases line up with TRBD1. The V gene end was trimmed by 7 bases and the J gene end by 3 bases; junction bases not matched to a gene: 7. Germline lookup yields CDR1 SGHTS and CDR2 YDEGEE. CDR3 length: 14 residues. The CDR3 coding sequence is TGTGCCAGCTACTTGAGGGGGCTTGGAAACACCATATATTTT. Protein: CASYLRGLGNTIYF.

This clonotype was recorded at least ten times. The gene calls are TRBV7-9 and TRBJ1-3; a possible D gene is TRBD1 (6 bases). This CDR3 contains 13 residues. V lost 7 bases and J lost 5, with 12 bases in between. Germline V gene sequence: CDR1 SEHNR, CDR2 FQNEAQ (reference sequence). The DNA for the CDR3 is TGTGCCAGCACACTCCAGGGGAGAAACACCATATATTTT. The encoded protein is CASTLQGRNTIYF.

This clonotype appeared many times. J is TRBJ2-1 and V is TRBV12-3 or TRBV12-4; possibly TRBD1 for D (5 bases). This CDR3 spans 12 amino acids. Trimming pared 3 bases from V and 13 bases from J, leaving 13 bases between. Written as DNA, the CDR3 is TGTGCCAGCAGTTTGGGGCGGAACAAACAGTTCTTC. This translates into CASSLGRNKQFF.

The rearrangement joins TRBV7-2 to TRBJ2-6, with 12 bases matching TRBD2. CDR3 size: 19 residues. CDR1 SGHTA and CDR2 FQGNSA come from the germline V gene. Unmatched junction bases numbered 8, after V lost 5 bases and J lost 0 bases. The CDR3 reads CASSPRGLAGFSGANVLTF. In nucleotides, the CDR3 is TGTGCCAGCAGCCCCCGAGGACTAGCGGGGTTCTCTGGGGCCAACGTCCTGACTTTC.

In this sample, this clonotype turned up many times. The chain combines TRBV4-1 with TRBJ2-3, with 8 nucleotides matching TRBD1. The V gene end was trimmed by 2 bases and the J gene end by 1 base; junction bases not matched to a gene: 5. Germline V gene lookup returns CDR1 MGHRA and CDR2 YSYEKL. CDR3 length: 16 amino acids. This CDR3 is CASSQPDRVGTDTQYF. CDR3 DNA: TGCGCCAGCAGCCAACCGGACAGGGTTGGCACAGATACGCAGTATTTT.

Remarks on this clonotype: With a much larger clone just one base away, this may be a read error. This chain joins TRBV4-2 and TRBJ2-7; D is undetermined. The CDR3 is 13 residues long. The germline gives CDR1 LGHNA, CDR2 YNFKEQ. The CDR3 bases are TGTGCCAGCAGCGAAGACCGGTTGCACGAGCAGTACTTC. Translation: CASSEDRLHEQYF.

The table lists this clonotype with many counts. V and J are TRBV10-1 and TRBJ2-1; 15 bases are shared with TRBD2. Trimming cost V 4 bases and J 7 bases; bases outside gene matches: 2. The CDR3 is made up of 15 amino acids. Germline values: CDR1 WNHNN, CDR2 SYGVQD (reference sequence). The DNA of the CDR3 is TGCGCCAGCAGTGGGGGACTAGCGGGAGGTAATGAGCAGTTCTTC. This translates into CASSGGLAGGNEQFF.

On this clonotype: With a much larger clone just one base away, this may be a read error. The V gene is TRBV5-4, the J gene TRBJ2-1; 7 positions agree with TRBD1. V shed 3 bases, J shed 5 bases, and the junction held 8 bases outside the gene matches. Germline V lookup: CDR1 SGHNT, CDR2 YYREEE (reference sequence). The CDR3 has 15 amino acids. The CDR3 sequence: CASSSGTAPHNEQFF. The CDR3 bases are TGTGCCAGCAGCTCCGGGACAGCCCCCCACAATGAGCAGTTCTTC. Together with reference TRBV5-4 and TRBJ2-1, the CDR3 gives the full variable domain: ETGVTQSPTHLIKTRGQQVTLRCSSQSGHNTVSWYQQALGQGPQFIFQYYREEENGRGNFPPRFSGLQFPNYSSELNVNALELDDSALYLCASSSGTAPHNEQFFGPGTRLTVL.

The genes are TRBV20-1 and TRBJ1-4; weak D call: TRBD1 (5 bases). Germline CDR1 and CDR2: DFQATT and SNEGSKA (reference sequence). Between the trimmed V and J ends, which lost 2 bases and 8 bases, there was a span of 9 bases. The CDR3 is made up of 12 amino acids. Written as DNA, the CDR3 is TGCAGTGCTAGAAACAGGAACGAAAAACTGTTTTTT. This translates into CSARNRNEKLFF.

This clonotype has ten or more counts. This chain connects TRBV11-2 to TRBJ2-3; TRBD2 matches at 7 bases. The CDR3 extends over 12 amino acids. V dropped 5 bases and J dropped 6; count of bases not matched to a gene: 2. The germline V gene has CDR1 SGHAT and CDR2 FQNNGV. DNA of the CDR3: TGTGCCAGCAGCCACGGGGGGGATACGCAGTATTTT. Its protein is CASSHGGDTQYF.

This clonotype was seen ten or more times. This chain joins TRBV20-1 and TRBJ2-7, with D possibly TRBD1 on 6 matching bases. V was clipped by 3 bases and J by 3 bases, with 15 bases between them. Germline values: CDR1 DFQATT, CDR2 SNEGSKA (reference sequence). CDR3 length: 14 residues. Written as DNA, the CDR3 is TGCAGTGCTAGGGGGGCAGTGGGGCTCTACGAGCAGTACTTC. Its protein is CSARGAVGLYEQYF.

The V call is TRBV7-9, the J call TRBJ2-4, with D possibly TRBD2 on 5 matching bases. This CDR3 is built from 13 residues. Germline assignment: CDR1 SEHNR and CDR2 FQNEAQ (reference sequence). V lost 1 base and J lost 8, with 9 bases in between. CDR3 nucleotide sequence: TGTGCCAGCAGCTTAGGAGGGAGTTACATTCAGTACTTC. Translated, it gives CASSLGGSYIQYF.

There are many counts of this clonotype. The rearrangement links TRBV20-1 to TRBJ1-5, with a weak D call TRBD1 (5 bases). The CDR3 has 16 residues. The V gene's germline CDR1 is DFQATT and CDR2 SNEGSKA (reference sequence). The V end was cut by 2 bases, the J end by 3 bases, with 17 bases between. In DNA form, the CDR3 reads TGCAGTGCTAGACGCGGGGCAGGCGGGAACAATCAGCCCCAGCATTTT. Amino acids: CSARRGAGGNNQPQHF.

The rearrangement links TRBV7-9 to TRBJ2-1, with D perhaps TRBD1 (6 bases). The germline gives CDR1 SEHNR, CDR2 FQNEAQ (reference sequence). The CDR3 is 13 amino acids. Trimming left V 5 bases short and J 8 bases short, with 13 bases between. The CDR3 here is CASSNGGPHEQFF. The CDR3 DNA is TGTGCCAGCAGCAATGGGGGCCCCCATGAGCAGTTCTTC.

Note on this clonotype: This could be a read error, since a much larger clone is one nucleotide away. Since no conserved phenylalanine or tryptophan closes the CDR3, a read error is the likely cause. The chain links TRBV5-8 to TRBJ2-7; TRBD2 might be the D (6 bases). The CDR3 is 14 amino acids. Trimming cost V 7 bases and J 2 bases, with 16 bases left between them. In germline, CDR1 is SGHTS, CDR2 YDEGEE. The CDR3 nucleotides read TGTGCCAGCGGAGAGGAGGGGCGAACCTACGAGCAGTACTCC. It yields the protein CASGEEGRTYEQYS.

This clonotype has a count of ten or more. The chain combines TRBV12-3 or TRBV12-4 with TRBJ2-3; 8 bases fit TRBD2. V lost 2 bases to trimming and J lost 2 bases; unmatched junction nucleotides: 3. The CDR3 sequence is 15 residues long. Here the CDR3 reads CASSLLAGNTDTQYF. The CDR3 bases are TGTGCCAGCAGTTTACTAGCGGGTAACACAGATACGCAGTATTTT.

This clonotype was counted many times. The CDR3 sequence: CASSYGTSVADTQYF. The CDR3 DNA is TGTGCCAGCAGCTACGGGACTAGTGTCGCAGATACGCAGTATTTT. The J gene is TRBJ2-3, the V gene TRBV14; 8 positions match TRBD2. The CDR3 consists of 15 residues. The V segment lost 5 bases and the J segment 4 bases; nucleotides outside the gene matches: 8. Looked up from germline, CDR1 is SGHDN and CDR2 is FVKESK.